This TCR beta chain was recorded in a study of Graves' ophthalmopathy and Graves' hyperthyroidism (dated by TCRdb to 2016 to 2019). About the study as a whole: Peripheral blood was collected at initial diagnosis, before any treatment. TCR beta repertoire signatures were used to distinguish Graves' ophthalmopathy from Graves' hyperthyroidism and to predict progression to ophthalmopathy. In total, approximately 130 blood samples were TCR-sequenced: some 43 ophthalmopathy, roughly 77 hyperthyroidism and some 17 hyperthyroidism-to-ophthalmopathy patients. To explore V-J signatures distinguishing ophthalmopathy from hyperthyroidism, a discovery set of some 100 patients (fewer than 45 ophthalmopathy, around 55 stable hyperthyroidism) was enrolled. An independent validation cohort comprised fewer than 20 hyperthyroidism patients and over 15 patients who later progressed from hyperthyroidism to ophthalmopathy. In over 5 hyperthyroidism patients, the T-cell repertoire of thyroid tissue was compared with the T-cell repertoire of blood. Following sample collection, hyperthyroidism patients were given methimazole at a starting dose of 30 mg daily, and ophthalmopathy patients were given high-dose intravenous methylprednisolone. General conclusions and limits of the study: No statistical method was used to predetermine the sample size, and group allocation was not hidden from the investigators. Most expanded thyroid clonotypes with a frequency above 0.001 also appeared in blood, which suggests that blood repertoires may reflect the immune response in the thyroid. Ophthalmopathy was separated from stable hyperthyroidism by the 13-signature model with roughly 88% sensitivity and roughly 83% specificity in cross-validation and with 80%/75% in the test set. In validation, the model predicted ophthalmopathy progression with 70.59% sensitivity and approximately 72% specificity; roughly 11 predicted patients were CT-confirmed with GO in a median of approximately 6.5 months.

The CDR3 numbers 16 residues from cysteine through phenylalanine. Only the CDR3 part of the read is kept: 48 bases, read in frame from the first base. V loses 0 bases, J loses 3 bases, and the germline ends lie 15 bases apart. For CDR1 and CDR2, the germline V gene lists SGHTA and FQGTGA. For repertoire sequencing, TCR beta CDR3 regions were amplified from RNA transcripts. The first round was an RT-PCR using HTBI primers with the Qiagen OneStep RT-PCR kit, and this first round was followed by a second-round multiplex PCR, then size selection and purification. Libraries were sequenced paired-end with 100 bp reads on an Illumina HiSeq2000. From the authors' description of their analysis: SOAPnuke was used for read processing, and reads with adapters, uncalled bases, a mean Phred below 15, or no exact constant-primer or identifier match were discarded. High-quality paired reads were merged with COPE v1.2.5. Each unique nucleotide sequence was treated as a clonotype, and MiTCR v1.1 was used to align the clonotypes to the IMGT TRB V, D and J references. Analysis was restricted to V-J combinations with a frequency above 0.0001, which covered roughly 99% of repertoires. For each V-J combination, a TCR clonal expansion and chaos score was defined as the ratio of F50 clonal expansion to chaos observed in the TCRdist matrix. Features were reduced by Welch's t-statistics and random forest to approximately 13 V-J combinations, which fed a naive Bayes classifier. The Morisita-Horn index was used to measure how similar the thyroid and blood repertoires were. TCRdb passed the public sequencing reads through fastp at Q25 and MiXCR, retaining productive beta sequences. Every entry covers one CDR3 protein and lists the most common genes and DNA from its rows. These V and J calls derive from TCRdb rather than the authors' analysis. The sample table records some 350,000 distinct CDR3 sequences; roughly 17% of these occur just once. The ten largest make up roughly 2.4% of the sample.

This clonotype has a count of ten or more. Its antigen remains unidentified. Base quality data are lacking; no much larger clone is found one base away. Hyperthyroidism was defined as stable when no progression to ophthalmopathy occurred within 18 months of follow-up. The hyperthyroidism patients were 18 to 65 years old and newly diagnosed, with a disease duration of less than 2 months. Patients were excluded if they had other autoimmune diseases, uncontrolled infections, pregnancy or lactation. Diagnosis was based on clinical symptoms, serum thyroxine, TRAb, thyroid ultrasound and orbital computed tomography. Using Ficoll-Paque density gradient centrifugation, PBMCs were isolated from 10 ml of fresh peripheral blood. Total RNA was extracted using Trizol reagent, and RNA quality was checked on an Agilent 2100 Bioanalyzer.

The chain is made from TRBV7-3 and TRBJ2-7, and the D gene may be TRBD2, 5 bases matching. The receptor was isolated from an adult woman with stable Graves' hyperthyroidism. Sequencing used peripheral blood. The CDR3 loop reads CASSLTREGPLYEQYF. The bases read TGTGCCAGCAGCTTAACGCGAGAGGGTCCCCTCTACGAGCAGTACTTC.